The 8 T cell receptor beta chains below were found in one sample sequenced in a study of T cell responses to AZD1222 COVID-19 vaccine. The repertoire was sequenced with immunoSEQ multiplex PCR; TCRdb's copy has only in-frame clones and lacks some. The table has 140,000 to 150,000 clones, 85% to 95% seen once. The sequences come from peripheral blood, collected on day 0 of AZD1222 vaccination. Receptors were obtained from an adult in good health.

This clone was counted a single time. The DNA for the CDR3 is TGTGCCAGCAGTTCCGGACTAGCGGGGGGGGAGCAGTACTTC. This translates into CASSSGLAGGEQYF. The J gene is TRBJ2-7, the V gene TRBV6-5; 15 positions match TRBD2. The CDR3 runs 14 residues. Trimming took 4 bases from V and 7 from J; bases not matched to a gene: 2. Germline values: CDR1 MNHEY, CDR2 SVGAGI.

This rearrangement joins TRBV27 to TRBJ2-7; 8 bases are a match to TRBD1. CDR1 is MNHEY and CDR2 is SMNVEV in the germline V gene (reference sequence). The CDR3 contains 15 residues. V lost 8 bases and J lost 10; bases outside the gene matches: 19. The CDR3 DNA reads TGTGCCAGCGCTTCCCAGGGGGCGGGATGGGCACCTCAGTACTTC. As protein: CASASQGAGWAPQYF.

This clone is a singleton in its sample. The rearrangement uses TRBV30 and TRBJ1-4; tentative D call: TRBD1 (5 bases). Per the germline V gene, CDR1 is GTSNPN and CDR2 is SVGIG (reference sequence). The CDR3 is 12 residues long. Between the trimmed V and J ends, which lost 2 bases and 11 bases, there was a span of 12 bases. Here the CDR3 DNA reads TGTGCCTGGAGTTCTGGGGCTAGGAAACTGTTTTTT. The encoded protein is CAWSSGARKLFF.

This sequence joins TRBV7-3 and TRBJ2-7; D might be TRBD2 (5 bases). In germline, CDR1 is SGHTA, CDR2 FQGTGA. Trimming took off 5 bases at V and 0 bases at J, with 11 bases between the two ends. There are 14 residues in the CDR3. The CDR3: CASSPHGISYEQYF. DNA of the CDR3: TGTGCCAGCAGCCCCCACGGGATCTCCTACGAGCAGTACTTC.

V usage is TRBV29-1 and J usage is TRBJ2-7, with TRBD1 matching over 7 bases. With 3 bases clipped from V and 1 base from J, the junction kept 12 bases outside the gene matches. Per the germline V gene, CDR1 is SQVTM and CDR2 is ANQGSEA. The CDR3 sequence is 16 residues long. The CDR3 DNA reads as TGCAGCGTTGAGGGAACCACGACAGGGCGGTCCTACGAGCAGTACTTC. Translation: CSVEGTTTGRSYEQYF.

This sequence joins TRBV5-1 and TRBJ1-1; maybe TRBD1 (6 bases). V lost 4 bases and J 1 base, leaving 14 bases between the germline ends. The CDR3 contains 15 residues. Germline-derived CDR1 and CDR2 are SGHRS and YFSETQ. In DNA, the CDR3 is TGCGCCAGCAGCCTCACCGGGACACCGAACACTGAAGCTTTCTTT. Encoded protein: CASSLTGTPNTEAFF.

This sequence joins TRBV4-3 and TRBJ1-2; the match to TRBD1 covers 8 bases. The CDR3 has 14 amino acids. J lost 8 bases, V lost 3 bases, and 8 bases had no gene match. The germline V gene has CDR1 LGHNA and CDR2 YSLEER. In DNA form, the CDR3 reads TGCGCCAGCAGCCAGGAGACAGGGGATCACGGCTACACCTTC. It encodes CASSQETGDHGYTF.

The chain uses TRBV6-5 and TRBJ1-4, with 7 bases fitting TRBD1. Losses at the gene ends were 6 bases for V and 2 bases for J; bases not matched to a gene: 3. Germline loops: CDR1 MNHEY, CDR2 SVGAGI. The CDR3 has 14 amino acids. CDR3 nucleotide sequence: TGTGCCAGCAGAACGGGACAGACTAATGAAAAACTGTTTTTT. Translated: CASRTGQTNEKLFF.